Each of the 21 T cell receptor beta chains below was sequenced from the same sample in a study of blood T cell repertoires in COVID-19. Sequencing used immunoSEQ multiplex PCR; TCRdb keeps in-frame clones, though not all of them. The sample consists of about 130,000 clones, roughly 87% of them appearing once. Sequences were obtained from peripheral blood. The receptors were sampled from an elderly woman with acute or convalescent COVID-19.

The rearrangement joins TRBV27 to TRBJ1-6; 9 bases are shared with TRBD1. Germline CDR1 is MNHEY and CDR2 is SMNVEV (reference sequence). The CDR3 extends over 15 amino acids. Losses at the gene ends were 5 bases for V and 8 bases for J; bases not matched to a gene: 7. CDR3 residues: CASSPTGQGYSPLHF. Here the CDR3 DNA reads TGTGCCAGCAGTCCCACAGGACAGGGGTATTCACCCCTCCACTTT.

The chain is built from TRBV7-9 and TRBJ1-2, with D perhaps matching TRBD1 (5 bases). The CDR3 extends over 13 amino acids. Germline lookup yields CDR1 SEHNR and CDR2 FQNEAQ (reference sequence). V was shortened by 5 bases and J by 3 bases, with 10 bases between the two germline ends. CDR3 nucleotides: TGTGCCAGCAGCACGGGACTATACTATGGCTACACCTTC. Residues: CASSTGLYYGYTF.

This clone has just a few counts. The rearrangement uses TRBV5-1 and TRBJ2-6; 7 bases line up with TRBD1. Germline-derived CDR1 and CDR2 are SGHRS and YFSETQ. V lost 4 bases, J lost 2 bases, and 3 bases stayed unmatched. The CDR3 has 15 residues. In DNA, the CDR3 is TGCGCCAGCAGCCGACAGGGTACTGGGGCCAACGTCCTGACTTTC. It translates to CASSRQGTGANVLTF.

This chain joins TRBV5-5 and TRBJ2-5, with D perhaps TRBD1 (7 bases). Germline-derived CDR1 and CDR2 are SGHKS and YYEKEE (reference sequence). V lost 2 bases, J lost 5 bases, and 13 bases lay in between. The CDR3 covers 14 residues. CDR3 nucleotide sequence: TGTGCCAGCAGCTTCCAGGGGGGCGGCGAGACCCAGTACTTC. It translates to CASSFQGGGETQYF.

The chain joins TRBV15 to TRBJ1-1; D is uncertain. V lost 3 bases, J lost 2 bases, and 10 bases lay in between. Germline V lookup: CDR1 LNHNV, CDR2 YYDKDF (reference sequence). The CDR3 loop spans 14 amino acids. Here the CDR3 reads CATSRVVLNTEAFF. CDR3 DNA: TGTGCCACCAGCAGGGTAGTCCTCAACACTGAAGCTTTCTTT.

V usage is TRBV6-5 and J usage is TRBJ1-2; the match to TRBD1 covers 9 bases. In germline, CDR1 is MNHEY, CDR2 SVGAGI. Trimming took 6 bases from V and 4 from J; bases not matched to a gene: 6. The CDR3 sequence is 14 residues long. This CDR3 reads CASRDRGLGYGYTF. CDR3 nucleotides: TGTGCCAGCAGGGACAGGGGTTTGGGCTATGGCTACACCTTC.

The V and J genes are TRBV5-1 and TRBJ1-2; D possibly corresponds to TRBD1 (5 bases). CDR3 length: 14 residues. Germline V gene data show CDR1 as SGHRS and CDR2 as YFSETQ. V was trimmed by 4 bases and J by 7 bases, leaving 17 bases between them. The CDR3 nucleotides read TGCGCCAGCAGCGTGCGCGGGGGTGAGGGTGGCTACACCTTC. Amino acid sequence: CASSVRGGEGGYTF. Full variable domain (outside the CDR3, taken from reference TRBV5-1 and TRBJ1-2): KAGVTQTPRYLIKTRGQQVTLSCSPISGHRSVSWYQQTPGQGLQFLFEYFSETQRNKGNFPGRFSGRQFSNSRSEMNVSTLELGDSALYLCASSVRGGEGGYTFGSGTRLTVV.

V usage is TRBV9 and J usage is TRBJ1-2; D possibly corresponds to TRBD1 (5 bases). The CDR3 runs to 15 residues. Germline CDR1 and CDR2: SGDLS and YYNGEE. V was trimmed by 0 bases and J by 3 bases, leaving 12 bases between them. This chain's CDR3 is CASSVDSRVDYGYTF. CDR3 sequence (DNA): TGTGCCAGCAGCGTAGACTCCAGGGTTGACTATGGCTACACCTTC.

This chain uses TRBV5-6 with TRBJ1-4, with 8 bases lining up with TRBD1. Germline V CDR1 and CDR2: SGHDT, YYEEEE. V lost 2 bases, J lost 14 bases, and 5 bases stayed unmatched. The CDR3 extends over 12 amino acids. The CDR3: CASSFTDRDLFF. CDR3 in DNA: TGTGCCAGCAGCTTTACGGACAGGGACCTGTTTTTT.

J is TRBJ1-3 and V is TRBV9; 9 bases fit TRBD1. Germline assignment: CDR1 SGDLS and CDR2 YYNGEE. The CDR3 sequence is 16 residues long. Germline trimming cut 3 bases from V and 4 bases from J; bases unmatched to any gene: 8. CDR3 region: CASSAGTGLSGNTIYF. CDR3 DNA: TGTGCCAGCAGCGCCGGGACAGGGTTATCGGGAAACACCATATATTTT.

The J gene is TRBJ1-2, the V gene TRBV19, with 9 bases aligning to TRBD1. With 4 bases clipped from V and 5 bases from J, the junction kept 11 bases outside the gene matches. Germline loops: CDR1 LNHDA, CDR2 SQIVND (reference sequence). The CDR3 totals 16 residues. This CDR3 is CASSTTWTGEGYGYTF. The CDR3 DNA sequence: TGTGCCAGTAGTACTACGTGGACAGGGGAAGGGTATGGCTACACCTTC.

The CDR3 region is CASSSPDRWNTEAFF. The DNA of the CDR3 is TGTGCCAGCAGTTCCCCGGACAGGTGGAACACTGAAGCTTTCTTT. The chain uses TRBV28 and TRBJ1-1; 7 positions agree with TRBD1. V was clipped by 4 bases and J by 1 base; unmatched bases: 6. Germline CDR1 is MDHEN and CDR2 is SYDVKM. This CDR3 has 15 residues. The full variable domain, rest sourced from reference TRBV28 and TRBJ1-1, is DVKVTQSSRYLVKRTGEKVFLECVQDMDHENMFWYRQDPGLGLRLIYFSYDVKMKEKGDIPEGYSVSREKKERFSLILESASTNQTSMYLCASSSPDRWNTEAFFGQGTRLTVV.

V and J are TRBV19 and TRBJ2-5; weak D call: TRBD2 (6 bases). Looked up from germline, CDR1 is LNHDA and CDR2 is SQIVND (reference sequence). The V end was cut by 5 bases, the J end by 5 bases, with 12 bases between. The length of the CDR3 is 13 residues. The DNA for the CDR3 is TGTGCCAGTAGTTTCGGGGAGGCGGAGACCCAGTACTTC. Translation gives CASSFGEAETQYF.

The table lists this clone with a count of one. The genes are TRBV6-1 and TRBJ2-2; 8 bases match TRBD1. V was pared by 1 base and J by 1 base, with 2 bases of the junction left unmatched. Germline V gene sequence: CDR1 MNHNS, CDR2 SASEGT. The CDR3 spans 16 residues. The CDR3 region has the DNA TGTGCCAGCAGTGAAGAGGACAGGGAGAACACCGGGGAGCTGTTTTTT. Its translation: CASSEEDRENTGELFF.

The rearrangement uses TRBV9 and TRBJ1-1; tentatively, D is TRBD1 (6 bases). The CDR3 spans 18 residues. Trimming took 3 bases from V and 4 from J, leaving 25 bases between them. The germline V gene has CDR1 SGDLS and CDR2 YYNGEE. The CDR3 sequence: CASSAFGQRPTKGTEAFF. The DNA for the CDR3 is TGTGCCAGCAGCGCCTTCGGACAGCGTCCAACAAAAGGCACTGAAGCTTTCTTT.

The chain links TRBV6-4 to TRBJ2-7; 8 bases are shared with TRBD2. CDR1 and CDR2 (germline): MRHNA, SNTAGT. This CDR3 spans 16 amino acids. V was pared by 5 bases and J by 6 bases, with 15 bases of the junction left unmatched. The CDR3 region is CASSPGSGVSIVEQYV. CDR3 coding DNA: TGTGCCAGCAGTCCCGGTAGCGGGGTATCCATAGTCGAGCAGTACGTC.

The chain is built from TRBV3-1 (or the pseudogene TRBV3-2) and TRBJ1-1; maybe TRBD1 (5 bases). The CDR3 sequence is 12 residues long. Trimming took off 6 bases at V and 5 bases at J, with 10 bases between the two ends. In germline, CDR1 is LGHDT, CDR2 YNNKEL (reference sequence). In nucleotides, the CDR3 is TGTGCCAGCAGAAACCCAGGGACTGAAGCTTTCTTT. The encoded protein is CASRNPGTEAFF.

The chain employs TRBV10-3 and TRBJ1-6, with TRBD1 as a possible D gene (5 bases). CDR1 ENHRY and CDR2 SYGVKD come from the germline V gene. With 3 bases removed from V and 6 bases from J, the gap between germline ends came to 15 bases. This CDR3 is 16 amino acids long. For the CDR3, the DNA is TGTGCCATCAGTGATTCAGGGAAGCAGGGTAATTCACCCCTCCACTTT. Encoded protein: CAISDSGKQGNSPLHF.

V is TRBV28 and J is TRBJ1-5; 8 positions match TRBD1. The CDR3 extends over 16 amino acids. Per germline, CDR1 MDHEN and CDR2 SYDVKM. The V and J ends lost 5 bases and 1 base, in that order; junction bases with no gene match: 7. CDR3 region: CASSPRTGQSNQPQHF. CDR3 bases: TGTGCCAGCAGTCCCAGGACAGGGCAAAGCAATCAGCCCCAGCATTTT.

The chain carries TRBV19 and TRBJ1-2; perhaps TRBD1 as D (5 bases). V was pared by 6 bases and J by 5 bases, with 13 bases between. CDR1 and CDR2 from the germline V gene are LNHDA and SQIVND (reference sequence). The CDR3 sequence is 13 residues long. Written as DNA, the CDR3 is TGTGCCAGTAGAGCGAGGACACAGTATGGCTACACCTTC. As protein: CASRARTQYGYTF. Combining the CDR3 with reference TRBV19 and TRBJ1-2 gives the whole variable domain DGGITQSPKYLFRKEGQNVTLSCEQNLNHDAMYWYRQDPGQGLRLIYYSQIVNDFQKGDIAEGYSVSREKKESFPLTVTSAQKNPTAFYLCASRARTQYGYTFGSGTRLTVV.

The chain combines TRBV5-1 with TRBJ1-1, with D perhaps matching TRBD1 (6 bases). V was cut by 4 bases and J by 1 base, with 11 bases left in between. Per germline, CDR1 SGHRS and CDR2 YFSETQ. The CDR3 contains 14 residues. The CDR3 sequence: CASSPGTQNTEAFF. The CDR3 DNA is TGCGCCAGCAGCCCCGGGACACAGAACACTGAAGCTTTCTTT. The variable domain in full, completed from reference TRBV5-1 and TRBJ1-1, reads KAGVTQTPRYLIKTRGQQVTLSCSPISGHRSVSWYQQTPGQGLQFLFEYFSETQRNKGNFPGRFSGRQFSNSRSEMNVSTLELGDSALYLCASSPGTQNTEAFFGQGTRLTVV.